The entry below describes one TCR beta chain. No antigen is known for it. These data originate in a study of cytomegalovirus exposure and HLA in healthy donors. The PCR made use of 60 Vbeta and 13 Jbeta primers. Source study methods: Unique TCR beta chains numbered about 79 million in a later analysis, with roughly 9.9 million shared. Measured with immunoSEQ multiplex PCR; TCRdb has only the in-frame clones, and not every one. V, J and clone size are taken as reported in that table, and D and trimming were inferred from the DNA itself. The table has some 120,000 clones, about 10% seen once. V gave up 5 bases and J gave up 11 bases; unmatched junction bases: 2. The CDR3 runs 12 residues. CDR1 and CDR2 from the germline V gene are SGHTA and FQGTGA. Overall study results and limits: Owing to their indistinguishability, certain V segments, notably TRBV6-2 and TRBV6-3, were excluded. A later analysis appeared to link common viral pathogens to several of the most significant clusters.

Sample: PBMCs. This receptor was obtained from a young woman in good health and CMV-seropositive. V gene TRBV7-3 combines with J gene TRBJ2-2; TRBD2 matches at 10 bases. CDR3 nucleotides: TGTGCCAGCAGCATAGCGGGAGGAGAGCTGTTTTTT. Translating it yields CASSIAGGELFF.